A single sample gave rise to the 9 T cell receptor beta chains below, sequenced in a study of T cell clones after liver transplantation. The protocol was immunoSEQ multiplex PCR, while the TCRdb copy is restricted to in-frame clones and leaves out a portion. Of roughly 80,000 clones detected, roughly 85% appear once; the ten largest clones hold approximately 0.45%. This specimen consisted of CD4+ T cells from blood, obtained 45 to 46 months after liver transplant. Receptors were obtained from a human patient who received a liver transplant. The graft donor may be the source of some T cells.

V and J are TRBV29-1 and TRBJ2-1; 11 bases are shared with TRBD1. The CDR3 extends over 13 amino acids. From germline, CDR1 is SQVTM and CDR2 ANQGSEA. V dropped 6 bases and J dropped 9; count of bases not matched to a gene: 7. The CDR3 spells CSVDGTGGREQFF. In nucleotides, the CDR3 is TGCAGCGTAGACGGGACAGGGGGTCGTGAGCAGTTCTTC.

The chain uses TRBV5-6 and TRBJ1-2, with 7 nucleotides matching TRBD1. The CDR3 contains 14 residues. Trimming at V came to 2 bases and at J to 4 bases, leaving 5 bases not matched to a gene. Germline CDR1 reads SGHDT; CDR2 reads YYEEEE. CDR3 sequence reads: CASSFGTVTYGYTF. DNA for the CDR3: TGTGCCAGCAGCTTTGGGACAGTGACCTATGGCTACACCTTC.

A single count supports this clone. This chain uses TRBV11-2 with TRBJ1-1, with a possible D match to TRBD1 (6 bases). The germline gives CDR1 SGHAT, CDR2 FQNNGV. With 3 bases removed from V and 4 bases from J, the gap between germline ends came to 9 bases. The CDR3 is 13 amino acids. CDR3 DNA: TGTGCCAGCAGCTTGGAAGGGGGCACTGAAGCTTTCTTT. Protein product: CASSLEGGTEAFF.

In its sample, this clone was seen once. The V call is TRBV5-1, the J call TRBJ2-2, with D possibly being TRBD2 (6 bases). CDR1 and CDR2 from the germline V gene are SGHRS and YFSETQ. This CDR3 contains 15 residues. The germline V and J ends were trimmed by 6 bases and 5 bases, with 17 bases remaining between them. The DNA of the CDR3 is TGCGCCAGCAAACGGAGGGTTAGCGAGACCGGGGAGCTGTTTTTT. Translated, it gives CASKRRVSETGELFF.

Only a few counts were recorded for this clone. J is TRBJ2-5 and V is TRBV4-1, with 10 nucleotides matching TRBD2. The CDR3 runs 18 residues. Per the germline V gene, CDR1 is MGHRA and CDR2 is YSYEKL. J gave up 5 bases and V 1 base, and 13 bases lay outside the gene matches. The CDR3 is CASSQVFQGSGRAETQYF. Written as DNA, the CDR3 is TGCGCCAGCAGCCAAGTCTTCCAAGGGAGCGGGAGGGCGGAGACCCAGTACTTC.

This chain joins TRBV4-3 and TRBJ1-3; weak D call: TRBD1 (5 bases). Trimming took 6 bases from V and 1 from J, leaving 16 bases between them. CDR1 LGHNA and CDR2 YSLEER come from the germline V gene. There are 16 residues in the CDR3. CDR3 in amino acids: CASRRDRGLSGNTIYF. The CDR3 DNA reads TGCGCCAGCAGACGGGATCGGGGACTTTCTGGAAACACCATATATTTT.

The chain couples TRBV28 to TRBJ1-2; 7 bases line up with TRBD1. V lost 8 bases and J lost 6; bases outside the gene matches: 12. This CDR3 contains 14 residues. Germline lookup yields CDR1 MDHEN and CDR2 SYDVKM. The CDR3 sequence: CASAPPGTVNGYTF. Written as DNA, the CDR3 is TGTGCCAGCGCGCCCCCCGGGACAGTAAATGGCTACACCTTC.

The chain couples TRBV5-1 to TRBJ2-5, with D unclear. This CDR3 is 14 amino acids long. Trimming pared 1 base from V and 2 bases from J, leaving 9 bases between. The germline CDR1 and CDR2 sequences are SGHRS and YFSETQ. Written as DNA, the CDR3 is TGCGCCAGCAGCTTGCTCAGCACACAAGAGACCCAGTACTTC. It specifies CASSLLSTQETQYF.

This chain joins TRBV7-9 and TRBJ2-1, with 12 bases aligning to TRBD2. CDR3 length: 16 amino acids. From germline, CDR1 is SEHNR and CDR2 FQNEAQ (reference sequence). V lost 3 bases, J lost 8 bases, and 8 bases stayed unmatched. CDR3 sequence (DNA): TGTGCCAGCAGCTTTGGGCTAGCGGGAGGGCCCGATGAGCAGTTCTTC. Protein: CASSFGLAGGPDEQFF. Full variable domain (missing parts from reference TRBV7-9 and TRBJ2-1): DTGVSQNPRHKITKRGQNVTFRCDPISEHNRLYWYRQTLGQGPEFLTYFQNEAQLEKSRLLSDRFSAERPKGSFSTLEIQRTEQGDSAMYLCASSFGLAGGPDEQFFGPGTRLTVL.